One TCR beta chain is described in this entry. Its antigen remains unidentified. The sample is drawn from a study of T cell responses to AZD1222 COVID-19 vaccine. Points from the study as a whole: CD4 TCRs covered the whole spike, strongest at regions 160-218 and 743-854.

Trimming took off 5 bases at V and 9 bases at J, with 17 bases between the two ends. Germline-derived CDR1 and CDR2 are SGHNT and YENEEA. The CDR3 contains 14 residues. Libraries were prepared by immunoSEQ multiplex PCR; TCRdb keeps only in-frame clonotypes and omits some of them. The sample carries approximately 120,000 clones, about 88% recorded once. V and J are TRBV11-3 and TRBJ2-1; D may be TRBD1 or TRBD2 (6 bases each). The receptor's source is an adult in good health. The source was peripheral blood, collected on day 0 of AZD1222 vaccination. CDR3 coding DNA: TGTGCCAGCAGCCCCCCGTGGGGGCGGGGTGAGCAGTTCTTC. It codes for CASSPPWGRGEQFF.